What follows are 17 T cell receptor beta chains derived from one specimen sequenced in a study of shared clonotypes between healthy human individuals. This table comes from immunoSEQ multiplex PCR, and its TCRdb copy is limited to in-frame clones, with some not included. The table has 2 million to 3 million clones, around nine tenths seen once. The specimen was naive CD4+ T cells sorted from blood. As for subset: CD45RA+ positively selected. The receptors were gathered from a man younger than 35 in good health.

The CDR3 here is CASSRQGLALNSYEQYF. The DNA for the CDR3 is TGTGCCAGCAGCCGGCAAGGACTAGCGTTAAACTCCTACGAGCAGTACTTC. The chain is built from TRBV4-2 and TRBJ2-7; 9 nucleotides match TRBD2. The CDR3 length is 17 residues. Germline V gives CDR1 LGHNA, CDR2 YNFKEQ. V was pared by 4 bases and J by 0 bases, with 10 bases of the junction left unmatched.

The chain carries TRBV6-6 and TRBJ1-1; D uncertain. V was pared by 2 bases and J by 5 bases, with 12 bases between. Germline CDR1 reads MNHNY; CDR2 reads SVGAGI (reference sequence). This CDR3 spans 14 amino acids. Written as DNA, the CDR3 is TGTGCCAGCAGTTACCCGGAGCGGGATACTGAAGCTTTCTTT. Its translation is CASSYPERDTEAFF.

This clone was recorded only once. V is TRBV7-3 and J is TRBJ2-1; D perhaps matches TRBD2 (6 bases). Trimming pared 5 bases from V and 5 bases from J, leaving 13 bases between. CDR3 length: 14 amino acids. The germline gives CDR1 SGHTA, CDR2 FQGTGA. Here the CDR3 reads CASSRGGRDNEQFF. The CDR3 bases are TGTGCCAGCAGCCGGGGAGGCAGAGACAATGAGCAGTTCTTC.

V usage is TRBV6-6 and J usage is TRBJ1-3; TRBD1 matches at 9 bases. V gave up 5 bases and J gave up 4 bases; unmatched junction bases: 6. The CDR3 totals 15 residues. Germline V gene lookup returns CDR1 MNHNY and CDR2 SVGAGI (reference sequence). CDR3 sequence: CASSTGTGIGNTIYF. The CDR3 nucleotides read TGTGCCAGCAGTACCGGGACAGGGATAGGAAACACCATATATTTT.

This clone was counted a single time. This chain connects TRBV6-6 to TRBJ1-2, with D perhaps TRBD1 (5 bases). The CDR3 consists of 15 residues. Trimming pared 0 bases from V and 4 bases from J, leaving 12 bases between. Germline CDR1 is MNHNY and CDR2 is SVGAGI (reference sequence). DNA of the CDR3: TGTGCCAGCAGTTACTCCATGGGGGGGTTCTATGGCTACACCTTC. Its protein is CASSYSMGGFYGYTF.

The V call is TRBV5-4, the J call TRBJ1-5, with unresolved D. Germline-derived CDR1 and CDR2 are SGHNT and YYREEE (reference sequence). The CDR3 sequence is 14 residues long. The V gene lost 0 bases and the J gene lost 2 bases, with 6 bases spanning the gap. CDR3 region: CASSLEPGNQPQHF. CDR3 in DNA: TGTGCCAGCAGCTTGGAGCCAGGCAATCAGCCCCAGCATTTT.

The CDR3 sequence: CASSDLAASYEQYF. The CDR3 DNA follows: TGTGCCAGCAGTGATCTAGCGGCCTCCTACGAGCAGTACTTC. V gene TRBV2 combines with J gene TRBJ2-7, with 7 positions matching TRBD2. V shed 3 bases and J 0 bases; nucleotides not matched to a gene: 2. The V gene's germline CDR1 is SNHLY and CDR2 FYNNEI. The CDR3 length is 14 residues. The entire variable domain, with the rest obtained from reference TRBV2 and TRBJ2-7, is as follows: EPEVTQTPSHQVTQMGQEVILRCVPISNHLYFYWYRQILGQKVEFLVSFYNNEISEKSEIFDDQFSVERPDGSNFTLKIRSTKLEDSAMYFCASSDLAASYEQYFGPGTRLTVT.

About this clone itself: At the DNA level, this CDR3 is encoded by other sequences in the same sample as well. CDR3: CAWTQGGNQPQHF. The CDR3 nucleotides are TGTGCCTGGACTCAGGGGGGCAATCAGCCCCAGCATTTT. The gene calls are TRBV30 and TRBJ1-5, with 7 positions matching TRBD1. The length of the CDR3 is 13 residues. With V trimmed by 4 bases and J by 2 bases, 2 bases remained unmatched. Germline V lookup: CDR1 GTSNPN, CDR2 SVGIG (reference sequence).

The chain has TRBV11-3 and TRBJ2-7; tentatively, D is TRBD1 (7 bases). The V gene lost 5 bases and the J gene lost 3 bases, with 17 bases spanning the gap. This CDR3 has 15 residues. The germline V gene has CDR1 SGHNT and CDR2 YENEEA. DNA for the CDR3: TGTGCCAGCAGCCGCACGGGGGCAGGGGGCTACGAGCAGTACTTC. As protein: CASSRTGAGGYEQYF.

As concerns this clone: The sample has other DNA sequences that encode this CDR3 too. The V and J genes are TRBV30 and TRBJ1-2; D gene ambiguous. The V gene's germline CDR1 is GTSNPN and CDR2 SVGIG (reference sequence). This CDR3 has 12 residues. V was pared by 0 bases and J by 4 bases, with 6 bases between. The CDR3 loop is CAWSVPSYGYTF. The CDR3 coding sequence is TGTGCCTGGAGTGTACCCAGCTATGGCTACACCTTC.

V gene TRBV5-4 combines with J gene TRBJ1-2, with a possible D match to TRBD1 (6 bases). The V and J ends lost 6 bases and 4 bases respectively, with 16 bases between them. Germline values: CDR1 SGHNT, CDR2 YYREEE (reference sequence). The CDR3 covers 14 residues. The CDR3 is CASNPDRGPYGYTF. The CDR3 DNA reads TGTGCCAGCAACCCGGACAGAGGTCCCTATGGCTACACCTTC.

The V and J genes are TRBV5-4 and TRBJ2-2, with 7 positions matching TRBD1. With 2 bases clipped from V and 6 bases from J, the junction kept 7 bases outside the gene matches. Germline V gives CDR1 SGHNT, CDR2 YYREEE (reference sequence). There are 15 residues in the CDR3. The CDR3 region has the DNA TGTGCCAGCAGCTTAGGGGGCCAGGGCCCCGGGGAGCTGTTTTTT. It is translated as CASSLGGQGPGELFF. The whole variable domain, filled in from reference TRBV5-4 and TRBJ2-2, reads ETGVTQSPTHLIKTRGQQVTLRCSSQSGHNTVSWYQQALGQGPQFIFQYYREEENGRGNFPPRFSGLQFPNYSSELNVNALELDDSALYLCASSLGGQGPGELFFGEGSRLTVL.

This rearrangement joins TRBV5-4 to TRBJ2-5; weak D call: TRBD1 (6 bases). The CDR3 extends over 13 amino acids. Germline V CDR1 and CDR2: SGHNT, YYREEE (reference sequence). V lost 4 bases, J lost 5 bases, and 12 bases lay in between. The CDR3 is CASSAQGLETQYF. DNA of the CDR3: TGTGCCAGCAGCGCACAGGGCTTGGAGACCCAGTACTTC.

This clone has a single count. The chain uses TRBV7-9 and TRBJ1-5; 8 bases match TRBD1. The CDR3 extends over 14 amino acids. V shed 5 bases, J shed 7 bases, and the junction held 7 bases outside the gene matches. Looked up from germline, CDR1 is SEHNR and CDR2 is FQNEAQ (reference sequence). CDR3 in amino acids: CASSQDRVGQPQHF. The CDR3 DNA sequence: TGTGCCAGCAGCCAGGACAGGGTTGGACAGCCCCAGCATTTT.

The rearrangement uses TRBV4-1 and TRBJ2-2; no clear D gene. The V gene lost 6 bases and the J gene lost 1 base, with 9 bases spanning the gap. The CDR3 runs to 14 residues. CDR1 is MGHRA, CDR2 YSYEKL, per germline. The CDR3 is CASSPFVNTGELFF. The DNA of the CDR3 is TGCGCCAGCAGTCCCTTCGTGAACACCGGGGAGCTGTTTTTT.

The J gene is TRBJ1-5, the V gene TRBV10-1, with 9 bases matching TRBD1. After removal of 5 bases from V and 7 bases from J, the junction contained 9 bases not matched to a gene. The CDR3 length is 15 residues. Germline V gives CDR1 WNHNN, CDR2 SYGVQD (reference sequence). Here the CDR3 reads CASSKPGQGNQPQHF. CDR3 DNA: TGCGCCAGCAGTAAACCGGGACAGGGAAACCAGCCCCAGCATTTT.

The V call is TRBV11-2, the J call TRBJ2-5; tentative D call: TRBD2 (5 bases). The V end lost 1 base, the J end lost 5 bases, and 17 bases lay between the germline ends. Per germline, CDR1 SGHAT and CDR2 FQNNGV. CDR3 length: 16 residues. CDR3 amino acids: CASSLAGSVGWETQYF. The CDR3 DNA sequence: TGTGCCAGCAGCTTAGCGGGGTCAGTAGGTTGGGAGACCCAGTACTTC.